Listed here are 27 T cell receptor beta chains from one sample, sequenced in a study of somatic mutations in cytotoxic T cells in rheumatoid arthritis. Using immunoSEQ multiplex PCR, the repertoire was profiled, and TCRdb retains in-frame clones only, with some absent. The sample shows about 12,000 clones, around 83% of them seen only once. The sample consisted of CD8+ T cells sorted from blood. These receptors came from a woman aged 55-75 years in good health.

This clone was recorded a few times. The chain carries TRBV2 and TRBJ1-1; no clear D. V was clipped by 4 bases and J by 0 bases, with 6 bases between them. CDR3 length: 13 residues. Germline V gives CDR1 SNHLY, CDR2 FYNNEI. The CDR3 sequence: CASSGGLNTEAFF. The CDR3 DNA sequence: TGTGCCAGCAGTGGTGGGCTGAACACTGAAGCTTTCTTT. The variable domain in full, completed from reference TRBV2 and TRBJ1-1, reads EPEVTQTPSHQVTQMGQEVILRCVPISNHLYFYWYRQILGQKVEFLVSFYNNEISEKSEIFDDQFSVERPDGSNFTLKIRSTKLEDSAMYFCASSGGLNTEAFFGQGTRLTVV.

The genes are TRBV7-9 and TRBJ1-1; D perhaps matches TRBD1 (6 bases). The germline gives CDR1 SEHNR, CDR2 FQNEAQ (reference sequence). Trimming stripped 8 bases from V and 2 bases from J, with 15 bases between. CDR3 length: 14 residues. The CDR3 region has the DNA TGTGCCAGCGGTCCCGGACAGCCCAACACTGAAGCTTTCTTT. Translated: CASGPGQPNTEAFF.

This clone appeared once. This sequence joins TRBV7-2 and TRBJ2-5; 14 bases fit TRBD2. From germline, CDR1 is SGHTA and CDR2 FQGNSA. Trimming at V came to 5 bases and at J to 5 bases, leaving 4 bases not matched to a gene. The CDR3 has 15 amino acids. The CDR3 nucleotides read TGTGCCAGCAGCCCCGGGACTAGCGGGGGCGAGACCCAGTACTTC. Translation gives CASSPGTSGGETQYF.

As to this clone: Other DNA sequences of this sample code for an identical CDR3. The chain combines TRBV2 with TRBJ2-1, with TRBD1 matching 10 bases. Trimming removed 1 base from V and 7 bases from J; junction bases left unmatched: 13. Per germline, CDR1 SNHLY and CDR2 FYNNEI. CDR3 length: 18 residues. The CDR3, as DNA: TGTGCCAGCAGTGAAGGCCTGTCCGGGACAGGGGATGAAAATGAGCAGTTCTTC. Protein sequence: CASSEGLSGTGDENEQFF.

CDR3 sequence reads: CASSYSAGGYEQYV. In DNA form, the CDR3 reads TGTGCCAGCAGTTACTCGGCCGGGGGGTACGAGCAGTACGTC. The chain recombines TRBV6-5 with TRBJ2-7; 7 bases line up with TRBD2. Germline V gives CDR1 MNHEY, CDR2 SVGAGI. The CDR3 length is 14 residues. V was clipped by 0 bases and J by 4 bases; unmatched bases: 3.

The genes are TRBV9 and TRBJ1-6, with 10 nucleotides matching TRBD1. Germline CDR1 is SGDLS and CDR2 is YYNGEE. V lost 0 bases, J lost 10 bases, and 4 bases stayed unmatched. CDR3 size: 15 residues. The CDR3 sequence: CASSVGQGAMSPLHF. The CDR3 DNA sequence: TGTGCCAGCAGCGTAGGACAGGGGGCGATGTCACCCCTCCACTTT.

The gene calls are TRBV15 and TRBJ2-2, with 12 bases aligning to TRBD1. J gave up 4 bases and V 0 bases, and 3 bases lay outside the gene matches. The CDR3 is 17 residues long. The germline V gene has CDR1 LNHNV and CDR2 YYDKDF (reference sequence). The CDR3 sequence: CATSRDGTGGPTGELFF. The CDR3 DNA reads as TGTGCCACCAGCAGAGATGGGACAGGGGGCCCCACCGGGGAGCTGTTTTTT.

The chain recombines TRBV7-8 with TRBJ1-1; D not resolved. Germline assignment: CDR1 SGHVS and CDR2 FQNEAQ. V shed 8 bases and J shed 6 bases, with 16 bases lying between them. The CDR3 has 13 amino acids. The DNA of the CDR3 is TGTGCCAGCGCCGAGGCGCGGCTAGCTGAAGCTTTCTTT. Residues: CASAEARLAEAFF. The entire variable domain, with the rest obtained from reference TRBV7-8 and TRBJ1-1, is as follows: GAGVSQSPRYKVAKRGQDVALRCDPISGHVSLFWYQQALGQGPEFLTYFQNEAQLDKSGLPSDRFFAERPEGSVSTLKIQRTQQEDSAVYLCASAEARLAEAFFGQGTRLTVV.

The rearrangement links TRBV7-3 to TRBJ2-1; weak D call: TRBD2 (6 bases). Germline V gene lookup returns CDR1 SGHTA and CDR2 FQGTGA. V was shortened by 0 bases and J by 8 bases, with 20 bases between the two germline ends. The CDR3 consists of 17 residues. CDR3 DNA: TGTGCCAGCAGCTTAACCCCGGACTACCTCGGTTACCATGAGCAGTTCTTC. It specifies CASSLTPDYLGYHEQFF.

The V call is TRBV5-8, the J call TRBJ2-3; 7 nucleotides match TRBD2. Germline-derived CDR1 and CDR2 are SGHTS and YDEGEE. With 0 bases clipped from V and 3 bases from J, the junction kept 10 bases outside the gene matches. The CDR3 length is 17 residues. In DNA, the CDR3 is TGTGCCAGCAGCTTGGTCCGGGGAGGGCTGCCGACAGATACGCAGTATTTT. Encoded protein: CASSLVRGGLPTDTQYF.

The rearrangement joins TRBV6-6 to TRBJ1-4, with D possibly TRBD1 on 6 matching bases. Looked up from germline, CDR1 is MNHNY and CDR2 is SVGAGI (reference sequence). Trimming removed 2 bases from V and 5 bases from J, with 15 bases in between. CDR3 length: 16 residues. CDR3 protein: CASSYAGAGVNEKLFF. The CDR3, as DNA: TGTGCCAGCAGTTACGCAGGGGCAGGGGTGAATGAAAAACTGTTTTTT.

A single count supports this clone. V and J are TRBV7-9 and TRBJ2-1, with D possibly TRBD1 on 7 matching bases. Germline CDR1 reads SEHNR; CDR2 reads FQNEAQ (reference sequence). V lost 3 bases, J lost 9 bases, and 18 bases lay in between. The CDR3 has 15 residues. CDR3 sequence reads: CASSFEEGARGEQFF. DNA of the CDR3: TGTGCCAGCAGCTTCGAGGAGGGGGCGCGGGGTGAGCAGTTCTTC.

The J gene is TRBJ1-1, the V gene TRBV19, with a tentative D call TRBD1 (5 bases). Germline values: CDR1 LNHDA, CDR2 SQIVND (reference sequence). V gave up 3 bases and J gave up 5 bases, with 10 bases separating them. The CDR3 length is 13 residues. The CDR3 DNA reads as TGTGCCAGTAGTATTAGCCAGGGAACTGAAGCTTTCTTT. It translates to CASSISQGTEAFF.

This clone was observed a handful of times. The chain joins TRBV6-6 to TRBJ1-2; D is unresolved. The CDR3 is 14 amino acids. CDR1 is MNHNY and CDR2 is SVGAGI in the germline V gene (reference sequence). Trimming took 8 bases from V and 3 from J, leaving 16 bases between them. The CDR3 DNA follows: TGTGCCAGCTTGACGTCCCTAGTGGACTATGGCTACACCTTC. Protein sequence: CASLTSLVDYGYTF.

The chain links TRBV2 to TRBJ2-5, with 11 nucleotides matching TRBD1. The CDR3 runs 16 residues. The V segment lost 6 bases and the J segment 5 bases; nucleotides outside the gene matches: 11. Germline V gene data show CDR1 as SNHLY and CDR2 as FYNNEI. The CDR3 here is CASRKSDRGHGETQYF. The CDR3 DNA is TGTGCCAGCAGGAAATCGGACAGGGGGCACGGGGAGACCCAGTACTTC. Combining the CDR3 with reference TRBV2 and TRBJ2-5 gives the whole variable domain EPEVTQTPSHQVTQMGQEVILRCVPISNHLYFYWYRQILGQKVEFLVSFYNNEISEKSEIFDDQFSVERPDGSNFTLKIRSTKLEDSAMYFCASRKSDRGHGETQYFGPGTRLLVL.

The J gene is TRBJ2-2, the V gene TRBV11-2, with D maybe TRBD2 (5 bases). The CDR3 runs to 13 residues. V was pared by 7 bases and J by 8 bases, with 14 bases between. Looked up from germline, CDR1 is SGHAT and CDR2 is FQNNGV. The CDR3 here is CASNKLGPGELFF. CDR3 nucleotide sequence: TGTGCCAGCAACAAACTAGGGCCGGGGGAGCTGTTTTTT. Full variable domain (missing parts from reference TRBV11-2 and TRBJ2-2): EAGVAQSPRYKIIEKRQSVAFWCNPISGHATLYWYQQILGQGPKLLIQFQNNGVVDDSQLPKDRFSAERLKGVDSTLKIQPAKLEDSAVYLCASNKLGPGELFFGEGSRLTVL.

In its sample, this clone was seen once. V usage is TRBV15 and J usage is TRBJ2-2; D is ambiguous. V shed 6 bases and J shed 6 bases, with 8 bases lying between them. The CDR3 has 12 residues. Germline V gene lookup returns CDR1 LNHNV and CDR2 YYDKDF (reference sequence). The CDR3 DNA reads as TGTGCCACCAGTCGAGGATCCGGGGAGCTGTTTTTT. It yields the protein CATSRGSGELFF.

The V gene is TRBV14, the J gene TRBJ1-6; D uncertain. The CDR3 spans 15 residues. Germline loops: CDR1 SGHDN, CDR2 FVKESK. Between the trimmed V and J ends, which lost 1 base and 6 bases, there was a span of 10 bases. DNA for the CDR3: TGTGCCAGCAGCCAAGGGGTCAGGCCTAATTCACCCCTCCACTTT. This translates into CASSQGVRPNSPLHF.

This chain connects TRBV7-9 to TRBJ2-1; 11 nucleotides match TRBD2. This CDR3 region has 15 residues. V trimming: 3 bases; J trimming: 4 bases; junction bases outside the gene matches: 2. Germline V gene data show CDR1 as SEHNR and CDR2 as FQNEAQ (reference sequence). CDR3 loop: CASSLTSGAYNEQFF. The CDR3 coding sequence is TGTGCCAGCAGCTTGACTAGCGGGGCTTACAATGAGCAGTTCTTC. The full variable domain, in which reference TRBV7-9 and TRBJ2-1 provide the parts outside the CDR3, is DTGVSQNPRHKITKRGQNVTFRCDPISEHNRLYWYRQTLGQGPEFLTYFQNEAQLEKSRLLSDRFSAERPKGSFSTLEIQRTEQGDSAMYLCASSLTSGAYNEQFFGPGTRLTVL.

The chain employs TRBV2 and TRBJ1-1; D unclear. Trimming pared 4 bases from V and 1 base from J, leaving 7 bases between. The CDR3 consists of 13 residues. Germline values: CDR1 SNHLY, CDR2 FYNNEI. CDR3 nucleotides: TGTGCCAGCAGTGGGTCAGAGAACACTGAAGCTTTCTTT. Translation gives CASSGSENTEAFF.

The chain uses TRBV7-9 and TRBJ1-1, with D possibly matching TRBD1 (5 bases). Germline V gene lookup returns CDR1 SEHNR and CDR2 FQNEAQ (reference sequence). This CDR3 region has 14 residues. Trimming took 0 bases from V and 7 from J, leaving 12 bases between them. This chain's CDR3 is CASSLAAGLNEAFF. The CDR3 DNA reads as TGTGCCAGCAGCTTAGCGGCAGGGCTGAATGAAGCTTTCTTT.

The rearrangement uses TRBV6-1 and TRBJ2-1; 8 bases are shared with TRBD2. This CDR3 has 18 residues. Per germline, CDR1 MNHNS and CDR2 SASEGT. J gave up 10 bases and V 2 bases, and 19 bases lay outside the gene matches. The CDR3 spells CASSEPRTLRGAGSEQFF. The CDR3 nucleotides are TGTGCCAGCAGTGAACCGAGGACGTTGCGGGGGGCAGGTTCCGAGCAGTTCTTC.

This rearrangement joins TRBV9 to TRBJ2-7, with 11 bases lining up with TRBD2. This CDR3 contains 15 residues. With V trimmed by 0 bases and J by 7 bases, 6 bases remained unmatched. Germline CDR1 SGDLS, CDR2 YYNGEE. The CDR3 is CASSVGSGGGREQYF. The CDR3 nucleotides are TGTGCCAGCAGCGTAGGTAGCGGGGGGGGTAGGGAGCAGTACTTC.

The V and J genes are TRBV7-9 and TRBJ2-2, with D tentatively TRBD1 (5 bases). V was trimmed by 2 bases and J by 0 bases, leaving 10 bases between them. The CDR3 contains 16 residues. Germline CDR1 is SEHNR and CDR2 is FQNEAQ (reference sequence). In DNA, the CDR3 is TGTGCCAGCAGCTTAAGGGCAGGGTCGAACACCGGGGAGCTGTTTTTT. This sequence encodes CASSLRAGSNTGELFF.

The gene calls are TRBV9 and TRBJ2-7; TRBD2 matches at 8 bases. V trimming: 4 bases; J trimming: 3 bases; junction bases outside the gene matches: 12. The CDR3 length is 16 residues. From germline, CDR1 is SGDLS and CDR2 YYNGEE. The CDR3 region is CASSPSTGLAGYEQYF. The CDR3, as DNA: TGTGCCAGCAGCCCCTCCACCGGGCTAGCGGGCTACGAGCAGTACTTC. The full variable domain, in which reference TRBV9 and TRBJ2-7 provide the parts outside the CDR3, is DSGVTQTPKHLITATGQRVTLRCSPRSGDLSVYWYQQSLDQGLQFLIQYYNGEERAKGNILERFSAQQFPDLHSELNLSSLELGDSALYFCASSPSTGLAGYEQYFGPGTRLTVT.

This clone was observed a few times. CDR3 amino acids: CASSSADSYEQYV. CDR3 coding DNA: TGTGCCAGCAGTTCGGCGGACTCCTACGAGCAGTACGTC. The rearrangement links TRBV28 to TRBJ2-7; no firm D call. The CDR3 is 13 residues long. V dropped 4 bases and J dropped 0 bases, with 7 bases sitting between them. Germline CDR1 is MDHEN and CDR2 is SYDVKM.

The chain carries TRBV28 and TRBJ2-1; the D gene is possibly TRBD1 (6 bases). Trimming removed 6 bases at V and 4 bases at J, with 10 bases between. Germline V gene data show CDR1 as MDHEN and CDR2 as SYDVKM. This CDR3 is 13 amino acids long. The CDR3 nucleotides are TGTGCCAGCAGACGCACAGGGTACAATGAGCAGTTCTTC. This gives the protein CASRRTGYNEQFF. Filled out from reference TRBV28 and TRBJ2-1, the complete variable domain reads DVKVTQSSRYLVKRTGEKVFLECVQDMDHENMFWYRQDPGLGLRLIYFSYDVKMKEKGDIPEGYSVSREKKERFSLILESASTNQTSMYLCASRRTGYNEQFFGPGTRLTVL.